This T cell receptor beta chain was observed in a study of PD-1 blockade in classical Hodgkin lymphoma. Findings and caveats of the study: The baseline diversity of complete responders showed similarity to that of newly diagnosed patients.

Profiling relied on immunoSEQ multiplex PCR, and the TCRdb table lists in-frame clones only, not all of them. The repertoire holds about 28,000 clones, with roughly 80% as singletons. V shed 0 bases and J 3 bases; nucleotides not matched to a gene: 5. This CDR3 spans 16 amino acids. The germline CDR1 and CDR2 sequences are SGHRS and YFSETQ. As for this clone: Its specificity is unknown.

The patients all showed relapse after autologous stem cell transplantation, while their brentuximab vedotin exposure varied. The rearrangement joins TRBV5-1 to TRBJ2-1; 8 nucleotides line up with TRBD2. The clonotype comes from a human donor with classical Hodgkin lymphoma. The specimen comprised peripheral blood mononuclear cells (PBMCs), sampled before the second cycle of nivolumab. This CDR3 reads CASSLEGTRVYNEQFF. The CDR3 DNA reads TGCGCCAGCAGCTTGGAAGGGACTAGAGTCTACAATGAGCAGTTCTTC.